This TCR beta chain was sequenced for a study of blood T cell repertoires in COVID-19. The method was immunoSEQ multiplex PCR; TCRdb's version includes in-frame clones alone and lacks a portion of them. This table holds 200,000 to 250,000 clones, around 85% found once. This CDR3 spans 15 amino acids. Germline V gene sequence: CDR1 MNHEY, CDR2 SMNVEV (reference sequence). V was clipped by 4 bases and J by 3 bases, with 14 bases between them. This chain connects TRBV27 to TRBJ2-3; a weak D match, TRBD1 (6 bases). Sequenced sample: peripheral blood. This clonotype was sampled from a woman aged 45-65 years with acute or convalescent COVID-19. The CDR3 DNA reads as TGTGCCAGCAGTTCCTACAGGGACCGTACAGATACGCAGTATTTT. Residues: CASSSYRDRTDTQYF.